This T cell receptor (beta chain) was identified during a study of cytomegalovirus exposure and HLA in healthy donors. The study, taken as a whole, reports: Roughly uniform sequencing depth across donors was assumed, possibly incorrectly. Earlier analysis found most TCR beta V segments productive about 87% or about 30% of the time.

A remark on this clone: The target antigen is unknown.

The PCR ran on 60 Vbeta and 13 Jbeta primers. Assay used: immunoSEQ multiplex PCR; TCRdb lists only in-frame clones, some missing. The repertoire holds about 130,000 clones, with around 70% as singletons. Germline V CDR1 and CDR2: LGHNA, YNFKEQ. CDR3 length: 15 amino acids. V lost 5 bases, J lost 0 bases, and 11 bases lay in between. This clonotype originated in a woman in her sixties in good health and CMV-seropositive. The rearrangement joins TRBV4-2 to TRBJ1-5; possibly TRBD1 for D (6 bases). Sequencing was done on a sample of PBMCs. In DNA form, the CDR3 reads TGTGCCAGCAGCGGGGACACTTATAGCAATCAGCCCCAGCATTTT. Amino acid sequence: CASSGDTYSNQPQHF.